This is a list of T cell receptor beta chains from one sample in a study of T cell responses to AZD1222 COVID-19 vaccine. Data came from immunoSEQ multiplex PCR; TCRdb stores just in-frame clones and leaves some out. The repertoire consists of 55,000 to 60,000 clones, with approximately 85% occurring once and the leading ten covering about 21%. Sequencing was performed on peripheral blood, taken on day 0 of MenACWY control vaccination. These receptor sequences come from an adult in good health. Each CDR3 is given with its conserved first and last residue. D genes are given only for firm matches. Clone size appears in some rows only: once, few, many, or a class for an expanded clone.

D gene | clone size | J gene | V gene | CDR3 length | CDR3 protein | CDR3 DNA
TRBD1 | few | TRBJ2-2 | TRBV11-3 | 17 | CASSSNAGTGNTGELFF | TGTGCCAGCAGCTCAAACGCTGGGACAGGGAACACCGGGGAGCTGTTTTTT
TRBD1 | few | TRBJ2-7 | TRBV4-2 | 16 | CASSQDPGTGSDEQYF | TGTGCCAGCAGCCAAGATCCCGGGACAGGGAGCGACGAGCAGTACTTC
- | - | TRBJ1-2 | TRBV29-1 | 15 | CSVESRGVQSYGYTF | TGCAGCGTTGAAAGTCGGGGCGTGCAATCCTATGGCTACACCTTC
TRBD1 | - | TRBJ1-1 | TRBV5-1 | 15 | CASSRSDRGGTEAFF | TGCGCCAGCAGCCGTTCGGACAGGGGAGGCACTGAAGCTTTCTTT
- | once | TRBJ2-1 | TRBV7-2 | 14 | CASSPPGAYNEQFF | TGTGCCAGCAGCCCCCCCGGGGCCTACAATGAGCAGTTCTTC
- | - | TRBJ2-1 | TRBV7-2 | 11 | CASSRTPEQFF | TGTGCCAGCAGTCGGACTCCGGAGCAGTTCTTC
- | - | TRBJ2-1 | TRBV6-4 | 13 | CATARRANDEQFF | TGTGCAACTGCGCGGAGGGCCAACGATGAGCAGTTCTTC
TRBD2 | - | TRBJ2-1 | TRBV3-1/TRBV3-2 | 15 | CASSATSGGDNEQFF | TGTGCCAGCAGCGCAACTAGCGGAGGGGACAATGAGCAGTTCTTC
TRBD1 | - | TRBJ2-3 | TRBV5-6 | 14 | CASSLVQGADTQYF | TGTGCCAGCAGCTTGGTTCAGGGGGCAGATACGCAGTATTTT
- | - | TRBJ1-5 | TRBV28 | 14 | CASRTGRSNQPQHF | TGTGCCAGCAGGACTGGACGGTCGAATCAGCCCCAGCATTTT
TRBD1 | - | TRBJ2-7 | TRBV5-1 | 15 | CASSLVGTAFYEQYF | TGCGCCAGCAGCTTGGTGGGGACAGCGTTCTACGAGCAGTACTTC
- | - | TRBJ1-1 | TRBV4-3 | 15 | CASSPDPAGHTEAFF | TGCGCCAGCAGCCCAGACCCCGCAGGGCACACTGAAGCTTTCTTT
- | - | TRBJ2-6 | TRBV5-6 | 18 | CASSLAGQPSSGANVLTF | TGTGCCAGCAGCTTGGCTGGACAACCAAGCTCTGGGGCCAACGTCCTGACTTTC
- | - | TRBJ1-2 | TRBV7-2 | 13 | CASSTMTEYGYTF | TGTGCCAGCAGCACTATGACAGAGTATGGCTACACCTTC
- | - | TRBJ1-1 | TRBV9 | 17 | CASSAGVRSGMGTEAFF | TGTGCCAGCAGCGCAGGGGTACGGTCTGGGATGGGCACTGAAGCTTTCTTT
- | - | TRBJ2-7 | TRBV30 | 13 | CAWSPGNNYEQYF | TGTGCCTGGAGTCCCGGGAACAACTACGAGCAGTACTTC
- | - | TRBJ1-3 | TRBV4-3 | 15 | CASSQDKSRGNTIYF | TGCGCCAGCAGCCAAGATAAAAGTCGGGGAAACACCATATATTTT
- | - | TRBJ2-7 | TRBV9 | 14 | CASSLQVGSYEQYF | TGTGCCAGCAGCTTACAAGTGGGCTCCTACGAGCAGTACTTC
- | - | TRBJ2-1 | TRBV9 | 12 | CASSPPDNEQFF | TGTGCCAGCAGCCCCCCCGACAATGAGCAGTTCTTC
- | - | TRBJ1-1 | TRBV20-1 | 11 | CSGWANTEAFF | TGCAGTGGATGGGCCAACACTGAAGCTTTCTTT
- | - | TRBJ1-1 | TRBV7-2 | 15 | CASSLRGTLNTEAFF | TGTGCCAGCAGCTTAAGGGGGACCTTGAACACTGAAGCTTTCTTT
TRBD1 | - | TRBJ1-5 | TRBV19 | 14 | CASRDRGLNQPQHF | TGTGCCAGCCGGGACAGGGGGCTTAATCAGCCCCAGCATTTT
TRBD2 | - | TRBJ2-1 | TRBV30 | 17 | CAWSGGSGRAWSNEQFF | TGTGCCTGGAGTGGTGGTAGCGGGAGGGCCTGGTCCAATGAGCAGTTCTTC
TRBD2 | once | TRBJ2-1 | TRBV19 | 17 | CASSARQLAGGPNEQFF | TGTGCCAGTAGTGCACGCCAACTAGCGGGAGGGCCCAATGAGCAGTTCTTC